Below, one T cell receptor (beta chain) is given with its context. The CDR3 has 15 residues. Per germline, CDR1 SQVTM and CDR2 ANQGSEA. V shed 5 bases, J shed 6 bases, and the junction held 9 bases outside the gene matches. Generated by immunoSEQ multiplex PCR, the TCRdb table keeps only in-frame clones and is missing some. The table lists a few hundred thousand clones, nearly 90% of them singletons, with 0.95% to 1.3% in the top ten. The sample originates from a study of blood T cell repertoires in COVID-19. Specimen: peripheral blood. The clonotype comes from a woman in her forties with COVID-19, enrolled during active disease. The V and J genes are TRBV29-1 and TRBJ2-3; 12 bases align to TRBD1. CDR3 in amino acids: CSVSPGQGALDTQYF. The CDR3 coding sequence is TGCAGCGTTTCTCCGGGACAGGGGGCTCTGGATACGCAGTATTTT.